This T cell receptor beta chain stems from a study of shared T cell receptors in the human thymus. The data were produced by immunoSEQ multiplex PCR, yet TCRdb's version contains in-frame clones alone and is incomplete. Among roughly 500,000 clones, 75% to 85% were seen once, and the ten largest hold about 0.012%. CDR3 size: 13 residues. Germline V gene data show CDR1 as GTSNPN and CDR2 as SVGIG (reference sequence). V was pared by 1 base and J by 1 base, with 8 bases between. These data also formed part of another study, on human thymus T cells. That study adds: Apparent skewing of V and J gene usage characterized both thymic and blood repertoires.

The TCR originated in a boy younger than two with a congenital heart defect. The J gene is TRBJ2-7, the V gene TRBV30; tentatively, D is TRBD1 (5 bases). The sample taken for sequencing was thymocytes. The CDR3 spells CAWSAGQSYEQYF. The CDR3 region has the DNA TGTGCCTGGAGTGCCGGACAATCCTACGAGCAGTACTTC.